The 7 T cell receptor beta chains in this list originate from one sample, sequenced in a study of T cells in Graves' hyperthyroidism and ophthalmopathy. Amplification yielded TCR beta CDR3 regions, with RNA transcripts as the source. First-round RT-PCR of the TCR CDR3 relied on the HTBI primer set. TCRdb reprocessed the multiplex PCR reads via MiXCR and lists one record per CDR3 protein. Here the sample spans a few hundred thousand distinct CDR3 sequences, under 20% being singletons. The sequenced sample was blood. These receptors all come from a woman aged 18-29 years with Graves' ophthalmopathy.

The rearrangement uses TRBV27 and TRBJ2-7; 10 nucleotides align to TRBD2. The CDR3 covers 15 residues. The germline CDR1 and CDR2 sequences are MNHEY and SMNVEV (reference sequence). With V trimmed by 5 bases and J by 2 bases, 6 bases remained unmatched. CDR3 nucleotides: TGTGCCAGCAGTACACGGACTAGCGGTCCCTACGAGCAGTACTTC. This encodes CASSTRTSGPYEQYF.

This clonotype was counted ten times or more. The rearrangement joins TRBV2 to TRBJ1-5; 9 bases map to TRBD1. Germline V gives CDR1 SNHLY, CDR2 FYNNEI. This CDR3 region has 15 residues. V dropped 7 bases and J dropped 8; count of bases not matched to a gene: 12. Written as DNA, the CDR3 is TGTGCCAGCAACCCGGGACAGGGCTGGGAAGAGCCCCAGCATTTT. This encodes CASNPGQGWEEPQHF.

This clonotype occurred a few times. This sequence joins TRBV5-1 and TRBJ2-3, with a possible D match to TRBD2 (6 bases). The V gene's germline CDR1 is SGHRS and CDR2 YFSETQ. The CDR3 totals 14 residues. Trimming cost V 3 bases and J 6 bases, with 14 bases left between them. The CDR3: CASSSPRREDTQYF. The CDR3 DNA sequence: TGCGCCAGCAGCTCCCCCCGACGGGAGGATACGCAGTATTTT. Filled out from reference TRBV5-1 and TRBJ2-3, the complete variable domain reads KAGVTQTPRYLIKTRGQQVTLSCSPISGHRSVSWYQQTPGQGLQFLFEYFSETQRNKGNFPGRFSGRQFSNSRSEMNVSTLELGDSALYLCASSSPRREDTQYFGPGTRLTVL.

The CDR3 loop is CSASDRFYGYTF. CDR3 DNA: TGCAGTGCTAGTGACAGGTTCTATGGCTACACCTTC. The chain joins TRBV20-1 to TRBJ1-2; D is perhaps TRBD1 (6 bases). Germline V gene data show CDR1 as DFQATT and CDR2 as SNEGSKA (reference sequence). This CDR3 is built from 12 residues. Trimming pared 3 bases from V and 4 bases from J, leaving 9 bases between.

There are many counts of this clonotype. The chain couples TRBV6-1 to TRBJ2-7; D may be TRBD2 (7 bases). V gave up 0 bases and J gave up 1 base, with 10 bases separating them. Germline-derived CDR1 and CDR2 are MNHNS and SASEGT. CDR3 size: 15 residues. Written as DNA, the CDR3 is TGTGCCAGCAGTGAAGCGGGAGGGGGGTCCTACGAGCAGTACTTC. Its translation: CASSEAGGGSYEQYF.

This clonotype was observed at least ten times. V gene TRBV29-1 combines with J gene TRBJ1-1; 7 bases are a match to TRBD1. Germline-derived CDR1 and CDR2 are SQVTM and ANQGSEA. This CDR3 region has 12 residues. The V gene end was trimmed by 8 bases and the J gene end by 8 bases; junction bases not matched to a gene: 11. As DNA, the CDR3 is TGCAGCCTATACGAACCGGGACAGGAAGCTTTCTTT. Residues: CSLYEPGQEAFF. The full variable domain, rest sourced from reference TRBV29-1 and TRBJ1-1, is SAVISQKPSRDICQRGTSLTIQCQVDSQVTMMFWYRQQPGQSLTLIATANQGSEATYESGFVIDKFPISRPNLTFSTLTVSNMSPEDSSIYLCSLYEPGQEAFFGQGTRLTVV.

The rearrangement links TRBV24-1 to TRBJ2-1, with 10 bases that match TRBD2. The trim removed 5 bases at V and 5 bases at J, leaving 11 bases unmatched. This CDR3 comprises 17 residues. The germline CDR1 and CDR2 sequences are KGHDR and SFDVKD. CDR3 DNA: TGTGCCACCAGTGGTTCGAGCGGGAGGGTGGTCCACAATGAGCAGTTCTTC. As protein: CATSGSSGRVVHNEQFF.